This T cell receptor (beta chain) originates from a study of CD8+ T cells in alopecia areata (dated by TCRdb to 2016 to 2019). A note on the overall study: The treated patients, all with moderate-to-severe alopecia areata, were enrolled in an open-label pilot trial of oral tofacitinib given at 5 to 10 mg twice daily. Patients received tofacitinib for 6 to 18 months and were then followed off drug for 6 months to check for delayed response and recurrence. Disease severity in treated patients was measured with the SALT score, which quantifies the percentage of affected scalp surface area. To study T cell clonal expansion in alopecia areata, the researchers applied high-throughput TCRbeta sequencing to both the C3H/HeJ mouse model and human patients. In humans, TCRbeta sequencing was performed on scalp tissue and on sorted CD4+ and CD8+ peripheral blood T cells from healthy controls and from patients with patchy or totalis/universalis alopecia areata. Patients on tofacitinib were biopsied at baseline and after 4 and 24 weeks of treatment, and several of the patients also had a later scalp biopsy. Clonality in the scalp was compared among normal scalp (n=4), patchy alopecia areata scalp (n=8), and alopecia totalis/universalis scalp (n=8). RNA was extracted with the PAXgene miRNA kit for fixed scalp, the miRNeasy kit for PBMCs, and the RNeasy kit for mouse skin. TCRbeta CDR3 regions were amplified by immunoSEQ multiplex PCR with 35 Vbeta forward and 13 Jbeta reverse primers.

The time point label on this specimen signifies: more than 3 weeks on oral tofacitinib. Explained via the paper, the treatment or condition label denotes: oral pan-JAK inhibitor, 5-10 mg twice daily. Lesional scalp punch biopsies and peripheral blood were collected from alopecia areata patients. PBMCs were separated by density centrifugation and stained for CD3, CD4 and CD8, after which CD4+ and CD8+ T cells were sorted on a FACSAria. A word on this clone: Its antigen specificity is not known. No qualities accompany the bases; no much larger clone lies one base away.

Reading from cysteine to phenylalanine, the CDR3 counts 13 amino acids. The DNA shown is the 39-base CDR3, in frame from base 1. V is pared back by 1 base and J by 10 bases, with 11 bases lying between the germline termini. CDR1 and CDR2, per the germline V gene, are LGHNA and YNFKEQ. General conclusions and limits of the study: Scalp clonality and the number of expanded CD8+ clones among the top 100 scalp clones were significantly decreased by tofacitinib. The treated cohort was small, with a single nonresponder, so links between baseline CD8+ expansion and response need larger studies. Shared TCR sequences between patients were less evident than in mice, which may be partly attributable to HLA diversity in the patient population. During tofacitinib treatment, many expanded lesional clones remained in scalp and blood, and this persistence may partly explain relapse after treatment is stopped. Higher clonality and more expanded CD8+ clones were observed in lesional scalp than in normal scalp, particularly in alopecia totalis/universalis, a finding suggestive of antigenic drive. Unlike mouse skin, where gammadelta T cells dominate, normal human skin contains resident alphabeta T cells that get sequenced too, which complicates analysis of the scalp TCR repertoire.

Library method: the immunoSEQ multiplex PCR assay. RNA was extracted from all samples and reverse transcribed into cDNA as template for TCR sequencing. First-strand cDNA was synthesized using SuperScript III with a 2:1 mix of oligo-dT and random hexamers. A synthetic immune receptor repertoire was used to gauge amplification bias, and whatever bias remained was removed computationally. The paper's processing steps were these. Raw reads were preprocessed to remove errors, and CDR3 was defined by IMGT conventions from the conserved cysteine to phenylalanine. Clonality was computed as 1 minus the Shannon entropy, with the entropy normalized by log2 of the number of productive unique TCRs. Whether each scalp clone was CD4 or CD8 was inferred by checking scalp TCRbeta sequences against the CD4 and CD8 repertoires from sorted blood. As stored in TCRdb, this immuneACCESS dataset retains in-frame rearrangements with V and J assigned. A fraction of the clones does not appear; measured against another copy, unresolved V genes explain less than half of the discrepancy, and the remainder lacks a known reason. D and trimming were read from the DNA, whereas the V and J calls and clone size are those reported in that table. The sample has some 160,000 clones on record, 55% to 75% of them singletons. Clones ranked in the top ten supply 0.9% to 1% of the sample.

Recombination joined TRBV4-2 with TRBJ2-1; the D segment could be TRBD2, given 6 matching bases. This TCR came from a human donor with alopecia areata. Specimen: CD4+ T cells sorted from blood, collected at week 4, from a patient treated with tofacitinib. The base sequence is TGTGCCAGCAGCCAAGTTTCAAGCGGGGAGCAGTTCTTC. It encodes CASSQVSSGEQFF.